This T cell receptor beta chain originates from a study of beta chain features in type 1 diabetes. Germline CDR1 and CDR2: SGHRS and YFSETQ. V shed 4 bases and J 2 bases; nucleotides not matched to a gene: 4. The CDR3 is 14 residues long. Expressed TCRB transcripts were sequenced because the isolated RNA had all been reverse transcribed beforehand. Sequenced by immunoSEQ multiplex PCR; TCRdb stores in-frame clones only, minus some. Of almost 350,000 clones listed, around a fifth were seen once; the top ten hold 0.035% to 0.05%. The sequence was obtained from a woman between 18 and 29 years old in good health. V usage is TRBV5-1 and J usage is TRBJ1-2; TRBD1 matches at 8 bases. Sequenced: naive CD4+ T cells from blood. The CDR3 reads CASSLGQDNYGYTF. In DNA form, the CDR3 reads TGCGCCAGCAGCCTGGGACAGGACAACTATGGCTACACCTTC.